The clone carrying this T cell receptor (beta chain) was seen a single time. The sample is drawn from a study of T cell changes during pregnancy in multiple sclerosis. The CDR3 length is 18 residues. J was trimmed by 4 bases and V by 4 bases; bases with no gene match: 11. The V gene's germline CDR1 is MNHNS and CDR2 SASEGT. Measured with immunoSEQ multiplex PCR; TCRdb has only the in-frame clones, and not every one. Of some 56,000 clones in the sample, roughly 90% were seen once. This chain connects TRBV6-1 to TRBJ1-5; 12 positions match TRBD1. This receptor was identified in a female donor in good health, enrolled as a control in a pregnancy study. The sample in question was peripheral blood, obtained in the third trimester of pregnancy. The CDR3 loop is CASSGGTGGITSNQPQHF. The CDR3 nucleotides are TGTGCCAGCAGTGGGGGGACAGGGGGCATTACCAGTAATCAGCCCCAGCATTTT.